These T cell receptor beta chains were read from a single sample in a study of blood T cell repertoires in COVID-19. Produced via immunoSEQ multiplex PCR; TCRdb's table is partial and in-frame only. Of 70,000 to 85,000 clones detected, around 83% appear once; the ten largest clones hold approximately 39%. Specimen: peripheral blood. These receptors were obtained from a man aged 80 or over with active or convalescent COVID-19. Each CDR3 is given with its conserved first and last residue. Fields, in order: clone size, J gene, CDR3 length, D gene, V gene, CDR3 protein, CDR3 DNA. A D gene is named only where the DNA matches it firmly. Clone size is shown for a subset of rows, as once, few, many or a class of expanded clone.

abundance: few
j_gene: TRBJ1-1
len: 13
d_gene: TRBD1
v_gene: TRBV5-4
CDR3aa: CASSFRGYTEAFF
CDR3nt: TGTGCCAGCAGCTTCAGGGGGTACACTGAAGCTTTCTTT

abundance: -
j_gene: TRBJ2-3
len: 17
d_gene: -
v_gene: TRBV10-3
CDR3aa: CAISESTGAPSTDTQYF
CDR3nt: TGTGCCATCAGTGAGTCGACGGGAGCGCCTAGCACAGATACGCAGTATTTT

abundance: -
j_gene: TRBJ1-5
len: 13
d_gene: -
v_gene: TRBV18
CDR3aa: CASSPGGGSIKHF
CDR3nt: TGTGCCAGCTCACCGGGGGGCGGGAGCATTAAGCATTTT

abundance: -
j_gene: TRBJ2-2
len: 16
d_gene: -
v_gene: TRBV5-4
CDR3aa: CASSLARVRNTGELFF
CDR3nt: TGTGCCAGCAGCTTGGCCAGGGTTAGGAACACCGGGGAGCTGTTTTTT

abundance: -
j_gene: TRBJ1-1
len: 12
d_gene: -
v_gene: TRBV28
CDR3aa: CASRKLDTEAFF
CDR3nt: TGTGCCAGCAGGAAACTAGACACTGAAGCTTTCTTT

abundance: -
j_gene: TRBJ2-3
len: 16
d_gene: TRBD2
v_gene: TRBV18
CDR3aa: CASSPRYGGGTDTQYF
CDR3nt: TGTGCCAGCTCACCACGATATGGGGGGGGCACAGATACGCAGTATTTT

abundance: -
j_gene: TRBJ1-1
len: 14
d_gene: -
v_gene: TRBV7-3
CDR3aa: CASSLGRGIAEAFF
CDR3nt: TGTGCCAGCAGCTTAGGCAGGGGTATCGCTGAAGCTTTCTTT

abundance: -
j_gene: TRBJ1-1
len: 13
d_gene: -
v_gene: TRBV2
CDR3aa: CASSNFLDTEAFF
CDR3nt: TGTGCCAGCAGTAATTTCCTTGACACTGAAGCTTTCTTT

abundance: -
j_gene: TRBJ2-3
len: 16
d_gene: TRBD2
v_gene: TRBV5-5
CDR3aa: CASSLPAQRGTDTQYF
CDR3nt: TGTGCCAGCAGCTTGCCTGCCCAGCGGGGTACAGATACGCAGTATTTT

abundance: once
j_gene: TRBJ2-5
len: 12
d_gene: -
v_gene: TRBV18
CDR3aa: CASSTGQETQYF
CDR3nt: TGTGCCAGCTCAACAGGCCAAGAGACCCAGTACTTC

abundance: -
j_gene: TRBJ2-7
len: 14
d_gene: TRBD2
v_gene: TRBV28
CDR3aa: CASMAGGSSYEQYF
CDR3nt: TGTGCCAGCATGGCGGGGGGGAGCTCCTACGAGCAGTACTTC

abundance: -
j_gene: TRBJ2-7
len: 13
d_gene: -
v_gene: TRBV2
CDR3aa: CASRGGLAYEQYF
CDR3nt: TGTGCCAGCAGGGGGGGGCTGGCCTACGAGCAGTACTTC

abundance: -
j_gene: TRBJ2-1
len: 13
d_gene: -
v_gene: TRBV2
CDR3aa: CASSRLTYNEQFF
CDR3nt: TGTGCCAGCAGTCGACTGACCTACAATGAGCAGTTCTTC

abundance: -
j_gene: TRBJ2-3
len: 15
d_gene: TRBD2
v_gene: TRBV27
CDR3aa: CASSPRGALTDTQYF
CDR3nt: TGTGCCAGCAGCCCGCGGGGGGCACTAACAGATACGCAGTATTTT

abundance: few
j_gene: TRBJ1-1
len: 15
d_gene: -
v_gene: TRBV5-8
CDR3aa: CASSLRRGGNTEAFF
CDR3nt: TGTGCCAGCAGCTTGAGGCGGGGAGGGAACACTGAAGCTTTCTTT

abundance: -
j_gene: TRBJ1-2
len: 13
d_gene: -
v_gene: TRBV28
CDR3aa: CASSQTGIYGYTF
CDR3nt: TGTGCCAGCAGCCAGACAGGTATCTATGGCTACACCTTC

abundance: -
j_gene: TRBJ2-3
len: 16
d_gene: TRBD1
v_gene: TRBV24-1
CDR3aa: CATSDSRDRTRDTQYF
CDR3nt: TGTGCCACCAGTGATTCCCGGGACAGAACCCGAGATACGCAGTATTTT

abundance: -
j_gene: TRBJ1-2
len: 12
d_gene: -
v_gene: TRBV12-3/TRBV12-4
CDR3aa: CASSGQNYGYTF
CDR3nt: TGTGCCAGCAGCGGACAGAACTATGGCTACACCTTC

abundance: -
j_gene: TRBJ2-3
len: 13
d_gene: -
v_gene: TRBV19
CDR3aa: CATTGVATDTQYF
CDR3nt: TGTGCCACCACGGGGGTAGCGACAGATACGCAGTATTTT

abundance: few
j_gene: TRBJ2-2
len: 15
d_gene: -
v_gene: TRBV2
CDR3aa: CASSVSLARTGELFF
CDR3nt: TGTGCCAGCAGTGTGTCCCTAGCCCGCACCGGGGAGCTGTTTTTT

abundance: -
j_gene: TRBJ2-3
len: 14
d_gene: -
v_gene: TRBV5-1
CDR3aa: CASSPGGGTDTQYF
CDR3nt: TGCGCCAGCAGCCCGGGGGGCGGCACAGATACGCAGTATTTT

abundance: -
j_gene: TRBJ2-3
len: 16
d_gene: -
v_gene: TRBV7-2
CDR3aa: CASSLAGGAYTDTQYF
CDR3nt: TGTGCCAGCAGCTTAGCAGGGGGGGCTTACACAGATACGCAGTATTTT

abundance: once
j_gene: TRBJ2-3
len: 12
d_gene: -
v_gene: TRBV29-1
CDR3aa: CSVPRRTDTQYF
CDR3nt: TGCAGCGTTCCGCGGCGCACAGATACGCAGTATTTT

abundance: few
j_gene: TRBJ1-3
len: 16
d_gene: -
v_gene: TRBV28
CDR3aa: CASATTQFRAGNTIYF
CDR3nt: TGTGCCAGCGCCACTACCCAGTTCAGAGCTGGAAACACCATATATTTT

abundance: -
j_gene: TRBJ2-6
len: 17
d_gene: TRBD2
v_gene: TRBV5-6
CDR3aa: CASSLRAGGAGANVLTF
CDR3nt: TGTGCCAGCAGCCTCAGAGCGGGAGGGGCTGGGGCCAACGTCCTGACTTTC

abundance: -
j_gene: TRBJ2-5
len: 14
d_gene: -
v_gene: TRBV5-1
CDR3aa: CASSFGNGGETQYF
CDR3nt: TGCGCCAGCAGCTTTGGAAACGGAGGGGAGACCCAGTACTTC

abundance: -
j_gene: TRBJ2-3
len: 17
d_gene: TRBD2
v_gene: TRBV25-1
CDR3aa: CASSDGLAGGHTDTQYF
CDR3nt: TGTGCCAGCAGTGACGGACTAGCGGGGGGCCACACAGATACGCAGTATTTT

abundance: -
j_gene: TRBJ1-2
len: 14
d_gene: TRBD1
v_gene: TRBV6-1
CDR3aa: CASSERTGVDGYTF
CDR3nt: TGTGCCAGCAGTGAGAGGACAGGGGTCGATGGCTACACCTTC

abundance: -
j_gene: TRBJ2-1
len: 17
d_gene: TRBD2
v_gene: TRBV11-2
CDR3aa: CASSLVILAGGFNEQFF
CDR3nt: TGTGCCAGCAGCTTAGTCATCCTAGCGGGGGGGTTCAATGAGCAGTTCTTC

abundance: -
j_gene: TRBJ2-3
len: 14
d_gene: -
v_gene: TRBV2
CDR3aa: CASSGGVRTDTQYF
CDR3nt: TGTGCCAGCAGTGGGGGGGTCAGAACAGATACGCAGTATTTT

abundance: -
j_gene: TRBJ1-3
len: 13
d_gene: -
v_gene: TRBV29-1
CDR3aa: CSVTGLSGNTIYF
CDR3nt: TGCAGCGTGACAGGCCTCTCTGGAAACACCATATATTTT

abundance: -
j_gene: TRBJ1-1
len: 12
d_gene: -
v_gene: TRBV5-5
CDR3aa: CASSLELTEAFF
CDR3nt: TGTGCCAGCAGCTTGGAGCTGACTGAAGCTTTCTTT

abundance: -
j_gene: TRBJ2-5
len: 15
d_gene: TRBD2
v_gene: TRBV3-1/TRBV3-2
CDR3aa: CASSQDFGGLETQYF
CDR3nt: TGTGCCAGCAGCCAAGATTTCGGGGGGTTGGAGACCCAGTACTTC

abundance: -
j_gene: TRBJ2-7
len: 15
d_gene: -
v_gene: TRBV28
CDR3aa: CASSSARGVPYEQYF
CDR3nt: TGTGCCAGCAGTTCGGCCAGGGGTGTTCCCTACGAGCAGTACTTC

abundance: -
j_gene: TRBJ2-1
len: 12
d_gene: -
v_gene: TRBV12-3/TRBV12-4
CDR3aa: CASRDNHNEQFF
CDR3nt: TGTGCCAGCAGGGACAACCACAATGAGCAGTTCTTC

abundance: -
j_gene: TRBJ1-6
len: 16
d_gene: TRBD1
v_gene: TRBV4-3
CDR3aa: CASSQDGGQGRAPLHF
CDR3nt: TGCGCCAGCAGCCAAGATGGGGGACAGGGTCGGGCACCCCTCCACTTT

abundance: once
j_gene: TRBJ1-5
len: 16
d_gene: -
v_gene: TRBV4-3
CDR3aa: CASSQEGEERHQPQHF
CDR3nt: TGCGCCAGCAGCCAAGAGGGGGAGGAAAGGCATCAGCCCCAGCATTTT

abundance: -
j_gene: TRBJ1-4
len: 16
d_gene: TRBD1
v_gene: TRBV27
CDR3aa: CASSPWTGGLFEKLFF
CDR3nt: TGTGCCAGCAGTCCGTGGACAGGGGGCCTGTTTGAAAAACTGTTTTTT

abundance: -
j_gene: TRBJ2-1
len: 13
d_gene: -
v_gene: TRBV11-3
CDR3aa: CASSLDSDNEQFF
CDR3nt: TGTGCCAGCAGCTTAGACAGTGACAATGAGCAGTTCTTC

abundance: -
j_gene: TRBJ1-5
len: 14
d_gene: -
v_gene: TRBV12-5
CDR3aa: CASGWGVGDQPQHF
CDR3nt: TGTGCTAGTGGATGGGGGGTCGGGGATCAGCCCCAGCATTTT

abundance: -
j_gene: TRBJ1-5
len: 16
d_gene: -
v_gene: TRBV4-1
CDR3aa: CASSQVWTDSNQPQHF
CDR3nt: TGCGCCAGCAGCCAAGTCTGGACAGATAGCAATCAGCCCCAGCATTTT

abundance: -
j_gene: TRBJ1-1
len: 14
d_gene: -
v_gene: TRBV18
CDR3aa: CASSPTGIDTEAFF
CDR3nt: TGTGCCAGCTCACCTACAGGGATAGACACTGAAGCTTTCTTT

abundance: -
j_gene: TRBJ2-7
len: 16
d_gene: TRBD2
v_gene: TRBV19
CDR3aa: CASSTPSGRPPYEQYF
CDR3nt: TGTGCCAGTAGTACTCCGAGCGGGAGGCCTCCCTACGAGCAGTACTTC

abundance: -
j_gene: TRBJ1-2
len: 15
d_gene: -
v_gene: TRBV6-5
CDR3aa: CASRRPLQMVYGYTF
CDR3nt: TGTGCCAGCAGGAGGCCGCTCCAAATGGTTTATGGCTACACCTTC

abundance: few
j_gene: TRBJ2-1
len: 16
d_gene: TRBD2
v_gene: TRBV11-2
CDR3aa: CASSSPLAGGFNEQFF
CDR3nt: TGTGCCAGCAGCTCCCCCTTAGCGGGAGGGTTTAATGAGCAGTTCTTC

abundance: -
j_gene: TRBJ1-5
len: 14
d_gene: -
v_gene: TRBV28
CDR3aa: CASSLGQTNQPQHF
CDR3nt: TGTGCCAGCAGTTTAGGACAGACAAATCAGCCCCAGCATTTT

abundance: -
j_gene: TRBJ1-1
len: 13
d_gene: -
v_gene: TRBV28
CDR3aa: CASSLARSTEAFF
CDR3nt: TGTGCCAGCAGTTTAGCCCGCAGCACTGAAGCTTTCTTT

abundance: -
j_gene: TRBJ1-3
len: 14
d_gene: -
v_gene: TRBV30
CDR3aa: CACIRHTSGNTIYF
CDR3nt: TGTGCCTGCATACGACACACCTCTGGAAACACCATATATTTT

abundance: few
j_gene: TRBJ2-5
len: 15
d_gene: TRBD2
v_gene: TRBV5-6
CDR3aa: CASTKGLAGEWTQYF
CDR3nt: TGTGCCAGCACCAAAGGACTAGCGGGGGAATGGACCCAGTACTTC

abundance: -
j_gene: TRBJ2-5
len: 15
d_gene: TRBD2
v_gene: TRBV6-5
CDR3aa: CASIAGTSGVETQYF
CDR3nt: TGTGCCAGCATCGCCGGGACTAGCGGGGTTGAGACCCAGTACTTC

abundance: -
j_gene: TRBJ1-1
len: 13
d_gene: -
v_gene: TRBV11-2
CDR3aa: CASSRERNTEAFF
CDR3nt: TGTGCCAGCAGCCGGGAGCGGAACACTGAAGCTTTCTTT

abundance: -
j_gene: TRBJ2-1
len: 17
d_gene: TRBD2
v_gene: TRBV4-2
CDR3aa: CASSQFGLAGGDNEQFF
CDR3nt: TGTGCCAGCAGCCAATTTGGGCTGGCGGGGGGAGACAATGAGCAGTTCTTC